This TCR beta chain was sequenced during a study of metastatic and nonmetastatic thyroid tumors. Study-level findings and limits: TCR beta diversity was reportedly significantly higher in malignant thyroid tumors than benign nodules, in blood and tumor.

Original processing notes: A classifier of distant metastasis in papillary thyroid cancer was built from CDR3 differences (across clinicopathological groups). TCRdb reanalyzed the PCR reads via MiXCR. TCRdb, rather than the study authors, made the V and J calls. The table lists some 16,000 clones, around 31% of them singletons. This clone is medium-sized. What it recognizes is unknown. No treatment of any kind had been given to any patient before thyroid surgery. The germline CDR1 and CDR2 sequences are DFQATT and SNEGSKA (reference sequence). After removal of 4 bases from V and 7 bases from J, the junction contained 7 bases not matched to a gene. CDR3 length: 14 amino acids.

The sequenced sample consisted of tumor tissue. The sequence was obtained from a male donor with papillary thyroid cancer or a benign thyroid nodule (not recorded which). Some clones in this sample may be carry-over from other donors' samples. The chain employs TRBV20-1 and TRBJ1-6; 7 bases are shared with TRBD1. In DNA, the CDR3 is TGCAGTGCTACCTTAGGACAGGAAAATTCACCCCTCCACTTT. It yields the protein CSATLGQENSPLHF.